Listed below are T cell receptor beta chains from one sample, sequenced in a study of blood T cell repertoires in COVID-19. The method was immunoSEQ multiplex PCR; TCRdb's version includes in-frame clones alone and lacks a portion of them. The sample has roughly 300,000 clones; around 92% are singletons. The sequencing input was peripheral blood. The receptors were sampled from a woman aged 25 to 39 with COVID-19, enrolled during active disease. The CDR3 runs from the conserved cysteine through the conserved F or W. Clone size is given for some rows only: seen once, a few or many times, or a class if the clone is expanded.

clone_size	v_call	j_call	cdr3_aa
.	TRBV28	TRBJ1-1	CASSFGRNTEAFF
few	TRBV7-2	TRBJ1-5	CASSLTRSQPQHF
.	TRBV29-1	TRBJ2-5	CSVREGRVRETQYF
.	TRBV7-2	TRBJ1-5	CASGVGSISQPQHF
few	TRBV7-9	TRBJ1-3	CASSHGGSSGNTIYF
.	TRBV18	TRBJ2-2	CASSPPETSRSGELFF
few	TRBV2	TRBJ1-1	CASSQHENTEAFF
.	TRBV19	TRBJ1-5	CASSKAGTGLNQPQHF
.	TRBV14	TRBJ2-1	CASSQEWTGYNEQFF
.	TRBV10-3	TRBJ2-1	CAIRDGESSYNEQFF
.	TRBV4-1	TRBJ2-1	CASSPGGSLETYNEQFF
.	TRBV7-8	TRBJ1-2	CASSFQGVNYGYTF
.	TRBV10-2	TRBJ2-7	CASGGGYAREQYF
.	TRBV7-6	TRBJ1-3	CASSLGPSGNTIYF
.	TRBV9	TRBJ2-3	CASSVTSGKDTQYF
.	TRBV7-2	TRBJ2-2	CASSLNVGGGELFF
.	TRBV6-2/TRBV6-3	TRBJ2-1	CASSYVRAGGNEQFF
.	TRBV19	TRBJ1-5	CASSGRLQRPQHF
.	TRBV6-1	TRBJ1-4	CASSEARRTNEKLFF
.	TRBV14	TRBJ1-4	CASSEEAFRGRGGEKLFF
.	TRBV21-1	TRBJ2-7	CASSKAGRGEQYF
.	TRBV7-2	TRBJ1-3	CASSSNYRDWSVPGNTIYF
.	TRBV2	TRBJ2-5	CASSGPLAGKKETQYF
.	TRBV5-1	TRBJ2-7	CASSTVGGEQYF
.	TRBV5-1	TRBJ2-1	CASSMTQYNEQFF
.	TRBV6-5	TRBJ1-2	CASSHEGVYGYTF
.	TRBV11-3	TRBJ1-1	CASSFGGASREAFF
once	TRBV5-1	TRBJ2-2	CASSLGQATGELFF
.	TRBV7-2	TRBJ2-4	CASSLAGPHNIQYF
.	TRBV2	TRBJ2-5	CASRTDRGGETQYF
.	TRBV7-8	TRBJ1-1	CASSPDRADVMNTEAFF
.	TRBV3-1/TRBV3-2	TRBJ2-5	CASSQDLSMVGGKAPRETQYF
.	TRBV7-8	TRBJ1-1	CASSSQGANTEAFF
.	TRBV5-1	TRBJ1-2	CASSLLTGSSDGYTF
.	TRBV19	TRBJ1-1	CASSARTLNTEAFF
.	TRBV6-2/TRBV6-3	TRBJ2-3	CASSYSGLRTDTQYF
.	TRBV25-1	TRBJ2-5	CASSETSGGYQETQYF
.	TRBV4-1	TRBJ1-4	CASSQESRPGSEKLFF
.	TRBV28	TRBJ1-2	CASSQSLTGSGYTF
.	TRBV6-5	TRBJ1-1	CASSPGQPNTEAFF
.	TRBV2	TRBJ2-2	CASSDAVVSGSPGELFF
.	TRBV6-6	TRBJ2-2	CASVWSRGGTGELFF
.	TRBV19	TRBJ2-7	CASSPTPRGPNFYEQYF
.	TRBV7-2	TRBJ2-3	CASSLEGQGSDTQYF
.	TRBV7-9	TRBJ1-3	CASTLRVVDSGNTIYF
.	TRBV5-8	TRBJ1-5	CASSLQGAVQPQHF
.	TRBV11-2	TRBJ1-1	CASSPARGRNTEAFF
.	TRBV19	TRBJ1-6	CASSIWGVSSPLHF
.	TRBV28	TRBJ1-1	CASRPGGWGRTANTEAFF
.	TRBV27	TRBJ2-1	CASSTSLAGVYNEQFF
once	TRBV7-8	TRBJ1-2	CASSLGGTRTYGYTF
.	TRBV7-2	TRBJ2-7	CASSMRGGSYEQYF
.	TRBV7-8	TRBJ2-7	CASSLSASGASSYEQYF